The next 21 T cell receptor beta chains were all read from a single sample in a study of siplizumab effects on memory and regulatory T cells. Some clones are missing from TCRdb's copy, which holds only in-frame ones; the method was immunoSEQ multiplex PCR. Of some 97,000 clones listed, around 94% are singletons. Sequenced material: Tregs sorted from blood. These receptors came from a human donor in good health.

The chain is built from TRBV29-1 and TRBJ1-2; 11 nucleotides match TRBD1. CDR1 is SQVTM, CDR2 ANQGSEA, per germline. This CDR3 is 15 amino acids long. After removal of 7 bases from V and 7 bases from J, the junction contained 14 bases not matched to a gene. CDR3 sequence (DNA): TGCAGCGCCCTGGGACAGGGGGATCGAGGAAGTGGCTACACCTTC. Protein sequence: CSALGQGDRGSGYTF. Filled out from reference TRBV29-1 and TRBJ1-2, the complete variable domain reads SAVISQKPSRDICQRGTSLTIQCQVDSQVTMMFWYRQQPGQSLTLIATANQGSEATYESGFVIDKFPISRPNLTFSTLTVSNMSPEDSSIYLCSALGQGDRGSGYTFGSGTRLTVV.

This chain uses TRBV11-1 with TRBJ2-3, with D possibly matching TRBD2 (5 bases). The CDR3 loop spans 15 amino acids. Germline V gene data show CDR1 as SGHAT and CDR2 as FQDESV (reference sequence). V shed 3 bases and J shed 2 bases, with 12 bases lying between them. CDR3 region: CASSFSEGFTDTQYF. CDR3 sequence (DNA): TGTGCCAGCAGCTTTTCTGAGGGCTTCACAGATACGCAGTATTTT.

The genes are TRBV28 and TRBJ2-7; 8 positions match TRBD1. CDR1 and CDR2 (germline): MDHEN, SYDVKM. V was clipped by 8 bases and J by 2 bases; unmatched bases: 5. The CDR3 length is 13 residues. The CDR3 here is CASARDRTYEQYF. The CDR3, as DNA: TGTGCCAGCGCTCGGGACAGGACCTACGAGCAGTACTTC.

V is TRBV5-4 and J is TRBJ2-1; no firm D call. The germline CDR1 and CDR2 sequences are SGHNT and YYREEE (reference sequence). The CDR3 contains 14 residues. The V and J ends lost 7 bases and 6 bases respectively, with 17 bases between them. The CDR3, as DNA: TGTGCCAGCGCCATCCCTAGTAAGGTCAATGAGCAGTTCTTC. Translation: CASAIPSKVNEQFF.

J is TRBJ1-2 and V is TRBV19, with 10 bases fitting TRBD1. This CDR3 comprises 16 residues. V was pared by 6 bases and J by 3 bases, with 10 bases of the junction left unmatched. The germline CDR1 and CDR2 sequences are LNHDA and SQIVND (reference sequence). This CDR3 is CASRGTGQGFDYGYTF. The CDR3 DNA sequence: TGTGCCAGTAGGGGAACGGGACAGGGGTTCGACTATGGCTACACCTTC.

The chain joins TRBV14 to TRBJ1-2; the D is unclear. V was clipped by 4 bases and J by 8 bases, with 11 bases between them. This CDR3 contains 12 residues. Germline CDR1 is SGHDN and CDR2 is FVKESK. The CDR3 nucleotides read TGTGCCAGCAGCCCCCATAGATGGGGCTACACCTTC. This encodes CASSPHRWGYTF.

This clone was detected once. The V gene is TRBV11-2, the J gene TRBJ1-4, with D perhaps matching TRBD1 (6 bases). Germline values: CDR1 SGHAT, CDR2 FQNNGV. V lost 5 bases and J lost 2, with 15 bases in between. The CDR3 extends over 16 amino acids. The CDR3 sequence is CASSPTGLGTNEKLFF. CDR3 bases: TGTGCCAGCAGCCCTACAGGGCTGGGGACTAATGAAAAACTGTTTTTT.

The chain is built from TRBV28 and TRBJ2-5, with D unclear. The germline V and J ends were trimmed by 10 bases and 3 bases, with 3 bases remaining between them. This CDR3 is 9 amino acids long. Germline V lookup: CDR1 MDHEN, CDR2 SYDVKM. The CDR3 bases are TGTGCCAACGAAGAGACCCAGTACTTC. It encodes CANEETQYF.

V is TRBV19 and J is TRBJ2-6; D remains ambiguous. The CDR3 is made up of 14 amino acids. Per the germline V gene, CDR1 is LNHDA and CDR2 is SQIVND (reference sequence). The ends were cut back, 3 bases at V and 1 base at J, with 4 bases in the middle. CDR3 nucleotides: TGTGCCAGTAGTATCCGGTCTGGGGCCAACGTCCTGACTTTC. Translated: CASSIRSGANVLTF.

The V gene is TRBV20-1, the J gene TRBJ1-6; D remains unclear. The CDR3 has 10 amino acids. CDR1 DFQATT and CDR2 SNEGSKA come from the germline V gene (reference sequence). The germline V and J ends were trimmed by 3 bases and 8 bases, with 2 bases remaining between them. DNA for the CDR3: TGCAGTGCTAGTTATTCACCCCTCCACTTT. This gives the protein CSASYSPLHF.

This clone was picked up one time. This chain links TRBV18 with TRBJ2-1; tentative D call: TRBD2 (6 bases). Trimming pared 5 bases from V and 4 bases from J, leaving 12 bases between. This CDR3 has 14 amino acids. Germline loops: CDR1 KGHSH, CDR2 LQKENI. The DNA of the CDR3 is TGTGCCAGCTCAACCCCCGGGACTTACAATGAGCAGTTCTTC. Translating it yields CASSTPGTYNEQFF.

V gene TRBV30 combines with J gene TRBJ1-1; TRBD1 matches 7 bases. CDR1 is GTSNPN, CDR2 SVGIG, per germline (reference sequence). The V segment lost 5 bases and the J segment 7 bases; nucleotides outside the gene matches: 7. There are 12 residues in the CDR3. This CDR3 reads CAWLPTGVEAFF. CDR3 DNA: TGTGCCTGGCTTCCTACAGGGGTTGAAGCTTTCTTT.

This chain links TRBV15 with TRBJ1-3; D gene ambiguous. The germline CDR1 and CDR2 sequences are LNHNV and YYDKDF (reference sequence). This CDR3 comprises 16 residues. V was clipped by 0 bases and J by 2 bases, with 11 bases between them. CDR3 region: CATSRDRLLTGNTIYF. CDR3 coding DNA: TGTGCCACCAGCAGAGATCGGCTGCTGACTGGAAACACCATATATTTT. Combining the CDR3 with reference TRBV15 and TRBJ1-3 gives the whole variable domain DAMVIQNPRYQVTQFGKPVTLSCSQTLNHNVMYWYQQKSSQAPKLLFHYYDKDFNNEADTPDNFQSRRPNTSFCFLDIRSPGLGDTAMYLCATSRDRLLTGNTIYFGEGSWLTVV.

This sequence joins TRBV28 and TRBJ2-3; maybe TRBD2 (5 bases). Germline values: CDR1 MDHEN, CDR2 SYDVKM. V lost 3 bases and J 2 bases, leaving 12 bases between the germline ends. The CDR3 is 15 residues long. This chain's CDR3 is CASSLFGISTDTQYF. The CDR3 nucleotides read TGTGCCAGCAGTTTGTTCGGGATTTCCACAGATACGCAGTATTTT.

This chain connects TRBV5-1 to TRBJ1-1; D is undetermined. V was shortened by 1 base and J by 4 bases, with 5 bases between the two germline ends. CDR1 is SGHRS, CDR2 YFSETQ, per germline. The CDR3 runs to 12 residues. Here the CDR3 reads CASSLFPTEAFF. The DNA for the CDR3 is TGCGCCAGCAGCTTGTTTCCCACTGAAGCTTTCTTT.

This rearrangement joins TRBV7-9 to TRBJ2-7; D might be TRBD1 (6 bases). Per the germline V gene, CDR1 is SEHNR and CDR2 is FQNEAQ (reference sequence). This CDR3 comprises 14 residues. Trimming took 5 bases from V and 3 from J, leaving 14 bases between them. The CDR3 loop is CASSPAGDRYEQYF. The CDR3 bases are TGTGCCAGCAGCCCAGCAGGGGATCGCTACGAGCAGTACTTC. Variable domain in full (rest from reference TRBV7-9 and TRBJ2-7): DTGVSQNPRHKITKRGQNVTFRCDPISEHNRLYWYRQTLGQGPEFLTYFQNEAQLEKSRLLSDRFSAERPKGSFSTLEIQRTEQGDSAMYLCASSPAGDRYEQYFGPGTRLTVT.

The genes are TRBV10-2 and TRBJ2-2, with 7 nucleotides matching TRBD1. The CDR3 spans 14 residues. CDR1 and CDR2 (germline): WSHSY, SAAADI. J gave up 4 bases and V 6 bases, and 5 bases lay outside the gene matches. Here the CDR3 DNA reads TGCGCCAGCAGGGACAGGTACCGCACCGGGGAGCTGTTTTTT. It encodes CASRDRYRTGELFF.

The gene calls are TRBV27 and TRBJ2-7; a possible D gene is TRBD2 (6 bases). CDR3 size: 14 residues. Germline assignment: CDR1 MNHEY and CDR2 SMNVEV (reference sequence). V was cut by 5 bases and J by 4 bases, with 15 bases left in between. CDR3 sequence (DNA): TGTGCCAGCAGTGCCTGGATCGGGGGTTACGAGCAGTACTTC. This encodes CASSAWIGGYEQYF.

V usage is TRBV19 and J usage is TRBJ1-1; D is undetermined. Between the trimmed V and J ends, which lost 3 bases and 0 bases, there was a span of 17 bases. Looked up from germline, CDR1 is LNHDA and CDR2 is SQIVND (reference sequence). This CDR3 comprises 17 residues. The CDR3 here is CASSMGLSRVMNTEAFF. CDR3 sequence (DNA): TGTGCCAGTAGTATGGGGTTAAGCCGGGTGATGAACACTGAAGCTTTCTTT.

The V and J genes are TRBV5-1 and TRBJ2-1; D is unclear. The germline gives CDR1 SGHRS, CDR2 YFSETQ. The CDR3 is made up of 13 amino acids. V lost 4 bases and J lost 9, with 14 bases in between. CDR3 in amino acids: CASSPDERIEQFF. CDR3 DNA: TGCGCCAGCAGCCCTGATGAGCGTATTGAGCAGTTCTTC. The whole variable domain, remainder taken from reference TRBV5-1 and TRBJ2-1, is KAGVTQTPRYLIKTRGQQVTLSCSPISGHRSVSWYQQTPGQGLQFLFEYFSETQRNKGNFPGRFSGRQFSNSRSEMNVSTLELGDSALYLCASSPDERIEQFFGPGTRLTVL.

The chain joins TRBV14 to TRBJ2-3; D tentatively reads TRBD1 or TRBD2 (5 bases each). The CDR3 runs 13 residues. Trimming pared 5 bases from V and 2 bases from J, leaving 8 bases between. The V gene's germline CDR1 is SGHDN and CDR2 FVKESK. The CDR3 reads CASSRDLTDTQYF. Written as DNA, the CDR3 is TGTGCCAGCAGCAGGGACCTCACAGATACGCAGTATTTT.